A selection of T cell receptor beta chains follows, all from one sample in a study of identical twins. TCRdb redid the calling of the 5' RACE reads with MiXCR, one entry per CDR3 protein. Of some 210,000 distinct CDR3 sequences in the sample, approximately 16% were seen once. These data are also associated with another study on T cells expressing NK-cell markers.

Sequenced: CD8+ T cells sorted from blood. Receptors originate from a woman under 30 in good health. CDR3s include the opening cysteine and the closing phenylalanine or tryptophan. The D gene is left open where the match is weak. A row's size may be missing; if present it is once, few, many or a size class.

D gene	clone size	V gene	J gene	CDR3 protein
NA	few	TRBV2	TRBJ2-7	CASSEPRGSYEQYF
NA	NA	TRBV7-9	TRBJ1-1	CASSLVQGRGTEAFF
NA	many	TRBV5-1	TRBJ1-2	CASSLGQGFQYGYTF
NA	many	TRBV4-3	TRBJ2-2	CASSQGLYTGELFF
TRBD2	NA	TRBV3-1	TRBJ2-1	CASSQRALSGESYNEQFF
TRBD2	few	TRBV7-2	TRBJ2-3	CASSQLLAGKDTQYF
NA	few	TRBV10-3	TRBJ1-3	CAISDDSSGNTIYF
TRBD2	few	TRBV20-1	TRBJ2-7	CSARGASLAGANGASYEQYF
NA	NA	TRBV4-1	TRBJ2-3	CASSPLGAGPADTQYF
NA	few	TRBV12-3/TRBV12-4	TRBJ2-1	CASSLVRVGSGNEQFF
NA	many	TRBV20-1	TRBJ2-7	CSARGSLSSYEQYF
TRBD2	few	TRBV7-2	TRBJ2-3	CASSLGLAGMADTQYF
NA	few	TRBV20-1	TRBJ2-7	CSARDRAVSYEQYF
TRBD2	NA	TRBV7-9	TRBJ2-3	CASLLRAGVDTQYF
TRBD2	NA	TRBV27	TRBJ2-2	CASSSKTSGRESRWTGELFF
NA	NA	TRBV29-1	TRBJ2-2	CSVEDRGTGTTGELFF
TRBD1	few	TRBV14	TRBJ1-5	CASRGTGGAGNQPQHF
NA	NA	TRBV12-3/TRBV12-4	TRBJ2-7	CASSRVGRDEQYF
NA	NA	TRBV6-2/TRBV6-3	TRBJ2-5	CASSSGIFGETQYF
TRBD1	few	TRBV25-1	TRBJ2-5	CASSGQQGGTQYF
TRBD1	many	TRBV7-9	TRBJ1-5	CASSNAGQHNQPQHF
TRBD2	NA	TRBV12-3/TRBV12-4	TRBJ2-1	CASIPRGASGPLAEQFF
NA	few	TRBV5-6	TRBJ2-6	CASSSGIGANVLTF